This T cell receptor (beta chain) originates from a study of blood T cell repertoires in COVID-19. In the study overall: Collection of acute and convalescent COVID-19 samples took place in the United States, Italy and Spain. Nucleic acid was either cDNA or gDNA, and it came from T cells, B-cell-depleted T cells, or PBMCs.

CDR3 length: 14 amino acids. V was trimmed by 0 bases and J by 2 bases, leaving 7 bases between them. Germline CDR1 SGDLS, CDR2 YYNGEE. As processed by the authors: Amplification of reference gene primers provided the estimated nucleated cell counts. Repertoires were generated with immunoSEQ multiplex PCR, while TCRdb's copy carries only in-frame clones and drops some. That table furnishes V, J and clone size, whereas the DNA furnished D and trimming. The sample gives more than 250,000 clones, over 75% of which show up once; 0.7% is in the top ten. This sequence originates from a human donor in a cohort sampled during active COVID-19. The chain has TRBV9 and TRBJ2-3, with D unresolved. Material: peripheral blood. The CDR3 is CASSVATYTDTQYF. The CDR3 DNA sequence: TGTGCCAGCAGCGTAGCCACTTACACAGATACGCAGTATTTT.